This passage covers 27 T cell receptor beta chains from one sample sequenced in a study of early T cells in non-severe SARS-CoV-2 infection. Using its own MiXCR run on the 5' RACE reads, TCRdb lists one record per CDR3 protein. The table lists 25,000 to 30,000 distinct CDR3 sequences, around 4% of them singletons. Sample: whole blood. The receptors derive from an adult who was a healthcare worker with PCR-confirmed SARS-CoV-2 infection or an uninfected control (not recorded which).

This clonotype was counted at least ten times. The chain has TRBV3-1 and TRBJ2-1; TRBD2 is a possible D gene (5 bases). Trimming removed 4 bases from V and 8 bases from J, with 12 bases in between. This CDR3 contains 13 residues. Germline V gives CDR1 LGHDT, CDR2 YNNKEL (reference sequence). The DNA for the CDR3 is TGTGCCAGCAGCCGCGGGTCCTTCGATGAGCAGTTCTTC. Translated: CASSRGSFDEQFF.

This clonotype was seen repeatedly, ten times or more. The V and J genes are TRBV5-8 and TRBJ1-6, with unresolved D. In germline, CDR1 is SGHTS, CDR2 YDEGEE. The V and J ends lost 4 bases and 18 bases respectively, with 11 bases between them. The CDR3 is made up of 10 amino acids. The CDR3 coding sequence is TGTGCCAGCAGCCCTCTTGAGCCCCACTTT. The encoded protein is CASSPLEPHF.

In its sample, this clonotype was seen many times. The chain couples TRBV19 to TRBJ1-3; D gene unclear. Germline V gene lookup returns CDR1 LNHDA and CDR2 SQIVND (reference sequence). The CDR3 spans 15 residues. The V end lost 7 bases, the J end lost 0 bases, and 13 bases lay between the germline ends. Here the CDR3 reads CASTLDVTSGNTIYF. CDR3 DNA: TGTGCCAGTACCTTGGACGTAACCTCTGGAAACACCATATATTTT.

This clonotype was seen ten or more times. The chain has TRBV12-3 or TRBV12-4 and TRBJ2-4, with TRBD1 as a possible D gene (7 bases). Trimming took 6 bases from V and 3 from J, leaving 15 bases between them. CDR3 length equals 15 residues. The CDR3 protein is CASRPPGDSKNIQYF. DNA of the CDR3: TGTGCCAGCAGGCCACCGGGGGACAGCAAAAACATTCAGTACTTC.

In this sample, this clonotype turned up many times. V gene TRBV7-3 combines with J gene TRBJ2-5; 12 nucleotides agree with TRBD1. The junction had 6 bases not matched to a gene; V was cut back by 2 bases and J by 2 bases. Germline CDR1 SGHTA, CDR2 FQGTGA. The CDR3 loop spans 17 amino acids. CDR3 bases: TGTGCCAGCAGCTTACTCCGGGACAGGGGGCGACAAGAGACCCAGTACTTC. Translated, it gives CASSLLRDRGRQETQYF.

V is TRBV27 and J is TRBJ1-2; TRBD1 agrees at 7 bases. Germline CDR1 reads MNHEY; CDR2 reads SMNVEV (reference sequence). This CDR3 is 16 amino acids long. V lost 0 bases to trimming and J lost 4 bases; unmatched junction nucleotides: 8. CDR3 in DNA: TGTGCCAGCAGTTTATCGCCCCCGACAGGGCCCTATGGCTACACCTTC. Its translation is CASSLSPPTGPYGYTF.

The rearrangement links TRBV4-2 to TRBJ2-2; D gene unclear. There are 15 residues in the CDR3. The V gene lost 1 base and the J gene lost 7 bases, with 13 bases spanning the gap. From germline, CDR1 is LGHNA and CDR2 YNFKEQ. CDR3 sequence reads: CASSQVSDADGELFF. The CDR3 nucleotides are TGTGCCAGCAGCCAAGTATCCGATGCGGACGGGGAGCTGTTTTTT.

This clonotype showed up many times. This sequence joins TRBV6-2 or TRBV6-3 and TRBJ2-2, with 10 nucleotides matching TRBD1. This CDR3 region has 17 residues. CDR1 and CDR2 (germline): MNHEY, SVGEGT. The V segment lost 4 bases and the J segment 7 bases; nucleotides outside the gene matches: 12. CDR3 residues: CASSSLPGTGAGGELFF. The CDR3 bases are TGTGCCAGCAGTTCCCTACCCGGGACAGGGGCCGGCGGGGAGCTGTTTTTT.

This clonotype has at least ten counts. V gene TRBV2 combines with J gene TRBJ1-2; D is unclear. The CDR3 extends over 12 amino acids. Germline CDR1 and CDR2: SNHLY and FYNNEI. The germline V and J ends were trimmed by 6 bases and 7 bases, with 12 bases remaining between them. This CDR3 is CASSTELVGYTF. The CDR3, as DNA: TGTGCCAGCAGCACGGAATTGGTTGGCTACACCTTC. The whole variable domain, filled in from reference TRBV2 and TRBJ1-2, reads EPEVTQTPSHQVTQMGQEVILRCVPISNHLYFYWYRQILGQKVEFLVSFYNNEISEKSEIFDDQFSVERPDGSNFTLKIRSTKLEDSAMYFCASSTELVGYTFGSGTRLTVV.

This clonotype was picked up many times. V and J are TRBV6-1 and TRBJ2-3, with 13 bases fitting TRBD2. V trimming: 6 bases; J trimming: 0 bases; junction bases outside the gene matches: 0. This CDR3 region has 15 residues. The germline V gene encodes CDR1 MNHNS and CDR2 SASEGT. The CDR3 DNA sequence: TGTGCCAGCAGGGGACTAGCGGGGAGCACAGATACGCAGTATTTT. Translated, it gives CASRGLAGSTDTQYF.

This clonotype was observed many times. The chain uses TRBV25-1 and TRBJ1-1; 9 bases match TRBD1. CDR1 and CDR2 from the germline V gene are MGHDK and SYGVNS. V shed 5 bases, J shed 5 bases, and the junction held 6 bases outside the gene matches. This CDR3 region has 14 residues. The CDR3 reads CASSPRQGGTEAFF. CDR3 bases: TGTGCCAGCAGTCCCCGACAGGGGGGAACTGAAGCTTTCTTT.

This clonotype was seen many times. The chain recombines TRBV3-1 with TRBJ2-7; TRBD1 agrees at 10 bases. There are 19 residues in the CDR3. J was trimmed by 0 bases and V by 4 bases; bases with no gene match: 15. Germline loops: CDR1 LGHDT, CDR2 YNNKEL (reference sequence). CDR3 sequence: CASSPRRQRRDRGSYEQYF. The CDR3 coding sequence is TGTGCCAGCAGCCCTCGACGACAAAGACGGGACAGGGGCTCCTACGAGCAGTACTTC.

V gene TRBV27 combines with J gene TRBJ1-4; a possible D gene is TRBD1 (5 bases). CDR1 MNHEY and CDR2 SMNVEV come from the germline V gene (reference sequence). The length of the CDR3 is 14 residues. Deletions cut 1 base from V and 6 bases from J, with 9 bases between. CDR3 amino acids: CASSLLGRDEKLFF. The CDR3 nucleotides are TGTGCCAGCAGTTTATTGGGGCGGGATGAAAAACTGTTTTTT.

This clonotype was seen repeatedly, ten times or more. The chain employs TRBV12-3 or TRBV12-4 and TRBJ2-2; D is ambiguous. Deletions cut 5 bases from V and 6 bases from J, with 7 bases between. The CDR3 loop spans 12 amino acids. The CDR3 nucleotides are TGTGCCAGCAGTCCCGGCTCCGGGGAGCTGTTTTTT. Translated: CASSPGSGELFF.

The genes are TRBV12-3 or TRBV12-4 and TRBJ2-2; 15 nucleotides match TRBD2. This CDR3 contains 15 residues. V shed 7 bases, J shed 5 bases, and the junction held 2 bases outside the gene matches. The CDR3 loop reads CASIGLAGGTGELFF. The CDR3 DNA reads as TGTGCCAGCATCGGACTAGCGGGGGGGACCGGGGAGCTGTTTTTT.

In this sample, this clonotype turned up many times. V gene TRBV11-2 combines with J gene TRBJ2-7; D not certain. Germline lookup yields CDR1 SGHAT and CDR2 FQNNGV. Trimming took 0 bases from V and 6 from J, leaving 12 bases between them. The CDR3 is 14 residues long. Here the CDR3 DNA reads TGTGCCAGCAGCTTAGACGGGCAACTATTCGAGCAGTACTTC. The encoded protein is CASSLDGQLFEQYF.

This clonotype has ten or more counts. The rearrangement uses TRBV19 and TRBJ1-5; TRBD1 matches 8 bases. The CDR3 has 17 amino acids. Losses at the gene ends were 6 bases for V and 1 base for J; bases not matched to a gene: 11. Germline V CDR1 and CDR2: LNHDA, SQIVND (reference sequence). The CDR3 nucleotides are TGTGCCAGTAGGATGCCCCAGGGGGCTAGGAGCAATCAGCCCCAGCATTTT. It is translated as CASRMPQGARSNQPQHF.

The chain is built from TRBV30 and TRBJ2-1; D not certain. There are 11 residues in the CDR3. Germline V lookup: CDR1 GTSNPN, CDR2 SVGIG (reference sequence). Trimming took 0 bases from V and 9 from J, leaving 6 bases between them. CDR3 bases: TGTGCCTGGAGTGTCGGAACTGAGCAGTTCTTC. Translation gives CAWSVGTEQFF.

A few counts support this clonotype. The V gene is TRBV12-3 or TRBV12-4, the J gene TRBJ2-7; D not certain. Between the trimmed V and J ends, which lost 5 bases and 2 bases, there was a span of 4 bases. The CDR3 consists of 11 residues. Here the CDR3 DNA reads TGTGCCAGCAGTCGAACCTACGAGCAGTACTTC. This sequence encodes CASSRTYEQYF.

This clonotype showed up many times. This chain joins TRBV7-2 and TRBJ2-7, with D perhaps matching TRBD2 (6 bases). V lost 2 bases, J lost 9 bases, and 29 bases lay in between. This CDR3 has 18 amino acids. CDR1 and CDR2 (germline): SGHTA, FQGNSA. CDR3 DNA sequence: TGTGCCAGCAGCTTAAGGGATTTTAGCGGCCCCCCGTCGGACGGGCAGTACTTC. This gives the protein CASSLRDFSGPPSDGQYF.

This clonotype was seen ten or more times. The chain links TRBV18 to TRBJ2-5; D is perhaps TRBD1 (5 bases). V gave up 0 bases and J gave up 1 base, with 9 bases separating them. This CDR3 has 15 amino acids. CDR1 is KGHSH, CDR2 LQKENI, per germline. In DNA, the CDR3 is TGTGCCAGCTCACCACCGCAAGGGGTCCAAGAGACCCAGTACTTC. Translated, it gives CASSPPQGVQETQYF.

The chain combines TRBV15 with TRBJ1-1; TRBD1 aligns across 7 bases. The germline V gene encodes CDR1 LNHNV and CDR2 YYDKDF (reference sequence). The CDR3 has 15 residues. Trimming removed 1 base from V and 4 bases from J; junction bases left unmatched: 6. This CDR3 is CATSRVGQPITEAFF. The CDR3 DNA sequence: TGTGCCACCAGCAGAGTGGGACAGCCCATCACTGAAGCTTTCTTT.

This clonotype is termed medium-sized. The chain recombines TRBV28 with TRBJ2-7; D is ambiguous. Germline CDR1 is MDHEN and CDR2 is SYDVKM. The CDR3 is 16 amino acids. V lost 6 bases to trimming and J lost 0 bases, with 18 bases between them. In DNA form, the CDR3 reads TGTGCCAGCAGACGCACCCCATTCGGCAGCTCCTACGAGCAGTACTTC. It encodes CASRRTPFGSSYEQYF.

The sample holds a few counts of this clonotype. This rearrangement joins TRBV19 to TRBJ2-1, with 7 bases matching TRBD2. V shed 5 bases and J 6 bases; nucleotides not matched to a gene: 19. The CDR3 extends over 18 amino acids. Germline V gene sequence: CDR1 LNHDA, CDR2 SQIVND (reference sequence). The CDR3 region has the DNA TGTGCCAGTAGTCCTCGTGGGGCGGGAGAGTTAGGTGTCAATGAGCAGTTCTTC. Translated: CASSPRGAGELGVNEQFF.

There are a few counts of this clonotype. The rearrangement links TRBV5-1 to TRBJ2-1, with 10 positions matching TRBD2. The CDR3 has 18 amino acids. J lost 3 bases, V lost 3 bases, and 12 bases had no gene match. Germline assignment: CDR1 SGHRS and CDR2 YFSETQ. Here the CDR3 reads CASSWPALTSGNYNEQFF. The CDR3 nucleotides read TGCGCCAGCAGCTGGCCCGCCCTCACTAGCGGGAACTACAATGAGCAGTTCTTC.

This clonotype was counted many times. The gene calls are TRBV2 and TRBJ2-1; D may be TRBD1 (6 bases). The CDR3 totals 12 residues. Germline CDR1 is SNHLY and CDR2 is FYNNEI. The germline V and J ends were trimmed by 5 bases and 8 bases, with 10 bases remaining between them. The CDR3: CASSPQGYEQFF. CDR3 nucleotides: TGTGCCAGCAGTCCACAGGGTTATGAGCAGTTCTTC.

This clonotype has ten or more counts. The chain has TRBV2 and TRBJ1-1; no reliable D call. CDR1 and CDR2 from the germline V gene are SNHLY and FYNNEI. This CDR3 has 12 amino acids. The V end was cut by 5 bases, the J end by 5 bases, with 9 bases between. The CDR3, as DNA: TGTGCCAGCAGTCCCCAGAGAACTGAAGCTTTCTTT. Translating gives CASSPQRTEAFF.